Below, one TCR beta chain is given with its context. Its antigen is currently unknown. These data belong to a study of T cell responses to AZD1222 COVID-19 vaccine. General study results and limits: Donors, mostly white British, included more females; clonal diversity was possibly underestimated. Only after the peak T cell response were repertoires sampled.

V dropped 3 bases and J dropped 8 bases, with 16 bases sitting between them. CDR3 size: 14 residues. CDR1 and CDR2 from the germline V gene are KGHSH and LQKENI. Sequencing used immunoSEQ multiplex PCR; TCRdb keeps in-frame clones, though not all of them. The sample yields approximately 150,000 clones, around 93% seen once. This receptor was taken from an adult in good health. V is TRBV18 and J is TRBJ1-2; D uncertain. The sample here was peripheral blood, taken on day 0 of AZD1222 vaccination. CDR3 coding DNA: TGTGCCAGCTCACCCGAGCCCTCCGGGGAAGGCTACACCTTC. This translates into CASSPEPSGEGYTF.